These T cell receptor beta chains were read from a single sample in a study of cytomegalovirus exposure and HLA in healthy donors. The method was immunoSEQ multiplex PCR; TCRdb's version includes in-frame clones alone and lacks a portion of them. Of about 330,000 clones in the sample, approximately 86% were seen once. Sequenced material: PBMCs. The source is a woman aged 30 to 39 in good health and CMV-seropositive. CDR3s include the opening cysteine and the closing phenylalanine or tryptophan. Each record gives: V gene, D gene, clone size, J gene, CDR3 DNA, CDR3 protein. D genes are given only for firm matches. The size of a clone is reported for some rows only, either as once, few or many, or as a class for expanded clones.

V: TRBV5-4
D: .
size: .
J: TRBJ2-5
DNA: TGTGCCAGCAGCTTGGGGTTAGGGGCGGGATCTCAAGAGACCCAGTACTTC
CDR3: CASSLGLGAGSQETQYF

V: TRBV2
D: .
size: few
J: TRBJ2-2
DNA: TGTGCCAGTGGCCTAGGCCGGGCCGGCACCGGGGAGCTGTTTTTT
CDR3: CASGLGRAGTGELFF

V: TRBV27
D: .
size: .
J: TRBJ2-7
DNA: TGTGCCAGCAGTTTATCGGGGGCCTACGAGCAGTACTTC
CDR3: CASSLSGAYEQYF

V: TRBV29-1
D: TRBD1
size: .
J: TRBJ1-2
DNA: TGCAGCGTTGCGGGACAGGGAGTTGGCTACACCTTC
CDR3: CSVAGQGVGYTF

V: TRBV9
D: .
size: .
J: TRBJ2-3
DNA: TGTGCCAGCAGCGTAGCTGGTGCTCCAGATACGCAGTATTTT
CDR3: CASSVAGAPDTQYF

V: TRBV6-1
D: .
size: few
J: TRBJ1-2
DNA: TGTGCCAGCAGTGAAACCAGTAACTATGGCTACACCTTC
CDR3: CASSETSNYGYTF

V: TRBV14
D: .
size: few
J: TRBJ2-7
DNA: TGTGCCAGCAGCCAACAGGGTGCCGTCGTATACGAGCAGTACTTC
CDR3: CASSQQGAVVYEQYF

V: TRBV27
D: .
size: .
J: TRBJ2-7
DNA: TGTGCCAGCAGTCCCACAGGTACCCGTTTCTACGAGCAGTACTTC
CDR3: CASSPTGTRFYEQYF

V: TRBV15
D: .
size: .
J: TRBJ2-7
DNA: TGTGCCACCAGCAGAGAGGGCTCAGGACGGAACTACGAGCAGTACTTC
CDR3: CATSREGSGRNYEQYF

V: TRBV30
D: .
size: .
J: TRBJ2-1
DNA: TGTGCCTGGAGTGTTGCAGGGAAAGGGGTATACAATGAGCAGTTCTTC
CDR3: CAWSVAGKGVYNEQFF

V: TRBV6-5
D: .
size: .
J: TRBJ2-1
DNA: TGTGCCAGCAGTTACCGACGGGGAAGCTCCTACAATGAGCAGTTCTTC
CDR3: CASSYRRGSSYNEQFF

V: TRBV15
D: .
size: .
J: TRBJ2-3
DNA: TGTGCCACCAGCAAGAATGGGGAGCTCACGATGGATACGCAGTATTTT
CDR3: CATSKNGELTMDTQYF

V: TRBV23-1
D: .
size: .
J: TRBJ1-6
DNA: TGCGCCAGCAGTCAATGGGTTCGCGGGTTACGCCCTAAGGATTCACCCCTCCACTTT
CDR3: CASSQWVRGLRPKDSPLHF

V: TRBV6-1
D: TRBD1
size: .
J: TRBJ2-7
DNA: TGTGCCAGCAGTGAACGTCCGGGGACCGGGACAGGGACTGTTGGGCAGTACTTC
CDR3: CASSERPGTGTGTVGQYF

V: TRBV4-3
D: .
size: .
J: TRBJ2-7
DNA: TGCGCCAGCAGCCAGGGGACCTCCTACGAGCAGTACTTC
CDR3: CASSQGTSYEQYF

V: TRBV18
D: TRBD1
size: once
J: TRBJ2-7
DNA: TGTGCCAGCTCTCCCCTGACAGGGTTTGAGCAGTACTTC
CDR3: CASSPLTGFEQYF

V: TRBV30
D: .
size: .
J: TRBJ2-1
DNA: TGTGCCTGGAGATTTAGGGGAAGCGGGCTATACAATGAGCAGTTCTTC
CDR3: CAWRFRGSGLYNEQFF

V: TRBV6-1
D: TRBD1
size: .
J: TRBJ2-2
DNA: TGTGCCAGCAGAAAGGACAGGGGCAACACCGGGGAGCTGTTTTTT
CDR3: CASRKDRGNTGELFF

V: TRBV11-2
D: .
size: .
J: TRBJ1-1
DNA: TGTGCCAGCAGCCCAAGGGGTTTGGTGAACACTGAAGCTTTCTTT
CDR3: CASSPRGLVNTEAFF

V: TRBV7-9
D: .
size: .
J: TRBJ1-1
DNA: TGTGCCAGCAGCCAACGGACAAACACTGAAGCTTTCTTT
CDR3: CASSQRTNTEAFF

V: TRBV27
D: .
size: .
J: TRBJ2-1
DNA: TGTGCCAGCAGTTTAACCCCCGGGGTAGCCCAGTTCTTC
CDR3: CASSLTPGVAQFF

V: TRBV7-6
D: .
size: once
J: TRBJ1-2
DNA: TGTGCCAGCAGCCCCAGGATGGAGGGCGCTAACTATGGCTACACCTTC
CDR3: CASSPRMEGANYGYTF

V: TRBV15
D: TRBD1
size: .
J: TRBJ2-7
DNA: TGTGCCACCAGCAGGGGGGACAGGGGACTAGTTCGGGAGCAGTACTTC
CDR3: CATSRGDRGLVREQYF

V: TRBV25-1
D: .
size: .
J: TRBJ2-1
DNA: TGTGCCAGCAGTGAGTCCCGCTGGCCCCGCGGCCACAATGAGCAGTTCTTC
CDR3: CASSESRWPRGHNEQFF

V: TRBV10-3
D: TRBD1
size: .
J: TRBJ2-5
DNA: TGTGCCATCAGTCACAGGGGGAGAGAAGAGACCCAGTACTTC
CDR3: CAISHRGREETQYF

V: TRBV29-1
D: .
size: .
J: TRBJ2-1
DNA: TGCAGCGTTGGCCCTCTTGGGGTGAGCTCCTACAATGAGCAGTTCTTC
CDR3: CSVGPLGVSSYNEQFF

V: TRBV25-1
D: .
size: few
J: TRBJ2-7
DNA: TGTGCCAGCCGGGATTACTCCTACGAGCAGTACTTC
CDR3: CASRDYSYEQYF

V: TRBV6-4
D: .
size: .
J: TRBJ2-5
DNA: TGTGCCAGCAGTGAAGGACGGCAGGGGCAAGAGACCCAGTACTTC
CDR3: CASSEGRQGQETQYF

V: TRBV4-3
D: .
size: .
J: TRBJ1-2
DNA: TGCGCCAGCAGCCAAGACGGTGCGGGGCCTGGCTATGGCTACACCTTC
CDR3: CASSQDGAGPGYGYTF

V: TRBV19
D: .
size: .
J: TRBJ2-5
DNA: TGTGCCAGTAGTAGACAAGAGACCCAGTACTTC
CDR3: CASSRQETQYF

V: TRBV23-1
D: .
size: few
J: TRBJ1-5
DNA: TGCGCCAGCAGTCAATCCTGGGGGCGGCCAAGGACGGATCAGCCCCAGCATTTT
CDR3: CASSQSWGRPRTDQPQHF

V: TRBV7-2
D: TRBD1
size: .
J: TRBJ2-1
DNA: TGTGCCAGCAGCGCTCGGACAGGCTCCTACAATGAGCAGTTCTTC
CDR3: CASSARTGSYNEQFF

V: TRBV2
D: TRBD1
size: .
J: TRBJ2-7
DNA: TGTGCCAGCAGTAACCGGGACAGGGGTTACGAGCAGTACTTC
CDR3: CASSNRDRGYEQYF

V: TRBV9
D: TRBD2
size: .
J: TRBJ2-3
DNA: TGTGCCAGCAGCGTAGAGGTAGCGGGGGGCCGGAATACGCAGTATTTT
CDR3: CASSVEVAGGRNTQYF

V: TRBV11-2
D: .
size: .
J: TRBJ2-7
DNA: TGTGCCAGCAGCTTAGTCGGGGGATACGAGCAGTACTTC
CDR3: CASSLVGGYEQYF

V: TRBV5-1
D: TRBD1
size: .
J: TRBJ2-3
DNA: TGCGCCAGCAGCTTGGGATCGACAGGGGGCGATACGCAGTATTTT
CDR3: CASSLGSTGGDTQYF

V: TRBV2
D: .
size: .
J: TRBJ1-4
DNA: TGTGCCAGCAGAGTCAGGGAAGCGAATGAAAAACTGTTTTTT
CDR3: CASRVREANEKLFF

V: TRBV6-1
D: .
size: once
J: TRBJ1-5
DNA: TGTGCCAGCAGTGAAGGGCAGGGGCAGAATCAGCCCCAGCATTTT
CDR3: CASSEGQGQNQPQHF

V: TRBV13
D: .
size: .
J: TRBJ1-3
DNA: TGTGCCAGCAGCTATATAAGGGCCCTCTCTGGAAACACCATATATTTT
CDR3: CASSYIRALSGNTIYF

V: TRBV10-3
D: .
size: .
J: TRBJ1-5
DNA: TGTGCCATCAGTGAGTGGGGCAGGAACCCCAATCAGCCCCAGCATTTT
CDR3: CAISEWGRNPNQPQHF

V: TRBV5-1
D: .
size: .
J: TRBJ2-1
DNA: TGCGCCAGCAGCTTAAGGGCGAATGAGCAGTTCTTC
CDR3: CASSLRANEQFF

V: TRBV18
D: .
size: .
J: TRBJ2-7
DNA: TGTGCCAGCACTTCTGGGGGGAGGTACTACGAGCAGTACTTC
CDR3: CASTSGGRYYEQYF